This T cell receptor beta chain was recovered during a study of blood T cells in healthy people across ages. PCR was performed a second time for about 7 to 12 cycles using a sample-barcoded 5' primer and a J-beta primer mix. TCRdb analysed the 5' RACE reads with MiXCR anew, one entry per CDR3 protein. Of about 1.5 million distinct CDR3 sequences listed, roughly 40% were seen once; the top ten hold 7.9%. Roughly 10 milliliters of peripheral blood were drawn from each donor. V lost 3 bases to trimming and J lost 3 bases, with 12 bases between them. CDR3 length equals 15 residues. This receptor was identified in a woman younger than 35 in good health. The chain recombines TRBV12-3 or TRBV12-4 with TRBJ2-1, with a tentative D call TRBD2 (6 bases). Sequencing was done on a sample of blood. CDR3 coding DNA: TGTGCCAGCAGTTTCGGGGGTCGGAGCTACAATGAGCAGTTCTTC. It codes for CASSFGGRSYNEQFF.